This TCR beta chain is drawn from a study of regulatory T cells in long-lasting Graves disease. The table lists this clonotype with a count of one. The antigen is undetermined. Overall study results and limits: Favoring TRBV28, TRBJ1-2 and TRBJ2-5 was a feature seen in persistent disease. Persistent Graves' disease cases displayed lower TCR diversity than newly diagnosed ones. The number of shared public clonotypes was higher in persistent patients (approximately 3,000) than new patients (966).

Time point noted: persistent/refractory GD, antithyroid drugs over 5 years with positive TRAb. The authors made the TCR library using RNA they extracted from PBMCs. Building the TCR beta libraries relied on iRepertoire HTBI primers, and CDR3 regions underwent Arm-PCR. TCRdb passed the multiplex PCR reads through MiXCR, listing each CDR3 protein once. The table lists hundreds of thousands of distinct CDR3 sequences, 20% to 25% of them singletons. The germline V gene has CDR1 SEHNR and CDR2 FQNEAQ (reference sequence). The CDR3 covers 16 residues. Trimming removed 1 base at V and 0 bases at J, with 10 bases between.

The TCR sequence derives from a female donor with Graves disease. Sequences were derived from peripheral blood mononuclear cells (PBMCs), sampled when the disease was refractory, from a patient treated with antithyroid drugs. The chain employs TRBV7-9 and TRBJ1-3; a weak D match, TRBD1 (5 bases). CDR3 amino acids: CASSLGQGFSGNTIYF. The CDR3 nucleotides read TGTGCCAGCAGCTTAGGGCAGGGTTTCTCTGGAAACACCATATATTTT.